These 5 T cell receptor beta chains were sequenced from one sample in a study of shared clonotypes between healthy human individuals. Data came from immunoSEQ multiplex PCR; TCRdb stores just in-frame clones and leaves some out. The table lists around 990,000 clones, 70% to 80% of them singletons. The material sequenced was memory CD4+ T cells from PBMCs. Subset described: CD45RA-negative fraction. All receptors derive from a man aged 18 to 30 in good health. Some clones in this sample may be carry-over from other donors' samples.

This clone was observed once. The V call is TRBV5-1, the J call TRBJ1-2; D unclear. From germline, CDR1 is SGHRS and CDR2 YFSETQ. The V gene lost 7 bases and the J gene lost 8 bases, with 24 bases spanning the gap. This CDR3 region has 15 residues. The CDR3 DNA sequence: TGCGCCAGCGGATCCGAAAGCCAGAACCATGGGGGCTACACCTTC. It encodes CASGSESQNHGGYTF.

V gene TRBV28 combines with J gene TRBJ2-3; 9 nucleotides agree with TRBD1. Germline CDR1 reads MDHEN; CDR2 reads SYDVKM. The V gene end was trimmed by 4 bases and the J gene end by 4 bases; junction bases not matched to a gene: 15. The CDR3 has 18 residues. The CDR3 here is CASSSTLDRGHPPDTQYF. The CDR3 DNA sequence: TGTGCCAGCAGTTCTACCCTGGACAGGGGCCACCCTCCAGATACGCAGTATTTT.

This clone was seen a few times. V and J are TRBV19 and TRBJ2-5; either TRBD1 or TRBD2 may supply D (6 bases each). CDR1 is LNHDA and CDR2 is SQIVND in the germline V gene (reference sequence). V lost 3 bases to trimming and J lost 7 bases, with 12 bases between them. This CDR3 spans 13 amino acids. The CDR3 sequence is CASSIGGLRTQYF. The DNA for the CDR3 is TGTGCCAGTAGTATCGGGGGCCTGAGGACCCAGTACTTC.

The V and J genes are TRBV28 and TRBJ2-7; TRBD2 matches 8 bases. Trimming took 4 bases from V and 4 from J; bases not matched to a gene: 9. The CDR3 is 15 residues long. Germline CDR1 and CDR2: MDHEN and SYDVKM. The CDR3 nucleotides read TGTGCCAGCAGTTCAGCGGGAGAAGGCAATTACGAGCAGTACTTC. Translating it yields CASSSAGEGNYEQYF.

In this sample, this clone turned up a few times. This chain uses TRBV5-5 with TRBJ1-2, with 7 bases matching TRBD1. This CDR3 has 13 residues. Germline V CDR1 and CDR2: SGHKS, YYEKEE (reference sequence). V lost 7 bases, J lost 2 bases, and 5 bases stayed unmatched. This chain's CDR3 is CASRRGGNYGYTF. As DNA, the CDR3 is TGTGCCAGCCGCCGAGGGGGCAACTATGGCTACACCTTC.